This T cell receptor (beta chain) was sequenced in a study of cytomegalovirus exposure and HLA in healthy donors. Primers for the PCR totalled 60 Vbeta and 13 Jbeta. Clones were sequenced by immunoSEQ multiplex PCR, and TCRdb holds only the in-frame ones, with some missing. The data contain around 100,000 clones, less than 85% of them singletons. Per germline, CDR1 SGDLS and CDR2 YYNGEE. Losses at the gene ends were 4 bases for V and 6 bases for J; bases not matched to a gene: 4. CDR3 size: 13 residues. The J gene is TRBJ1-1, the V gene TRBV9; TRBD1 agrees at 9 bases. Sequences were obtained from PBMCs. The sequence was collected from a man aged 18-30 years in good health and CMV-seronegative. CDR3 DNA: TGTGCCAGCAGCCCGGGGACAGGGTCTGAAGCTTTCTTT. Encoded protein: CASSPGTGSEAFF.